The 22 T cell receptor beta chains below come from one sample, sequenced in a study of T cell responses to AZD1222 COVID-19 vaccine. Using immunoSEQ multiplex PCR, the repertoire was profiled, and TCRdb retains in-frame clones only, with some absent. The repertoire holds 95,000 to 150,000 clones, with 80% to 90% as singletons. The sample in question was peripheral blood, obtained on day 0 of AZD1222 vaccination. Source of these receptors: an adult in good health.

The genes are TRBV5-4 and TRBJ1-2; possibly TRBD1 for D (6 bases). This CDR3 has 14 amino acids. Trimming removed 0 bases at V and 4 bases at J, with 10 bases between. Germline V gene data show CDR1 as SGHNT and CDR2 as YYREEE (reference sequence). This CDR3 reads CASSLEGGSYGYTF. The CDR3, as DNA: TGTGCCAGCAGCTTGGAGGGGGGCTCCTATGGCTACACCTTC.

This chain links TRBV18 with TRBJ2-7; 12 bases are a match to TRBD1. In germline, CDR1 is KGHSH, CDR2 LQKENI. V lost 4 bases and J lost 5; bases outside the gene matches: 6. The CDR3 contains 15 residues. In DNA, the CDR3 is TGTGCCAGCTCACTACGAGGGACAGGGGGCAACGAGCAGTACTTC. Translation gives CASSLRGTGGNEQYF.

CDR3 in DNA: TGTGCCATCAAACCGGGACTAGCGGGAGTCTACAATGAGCAGTTCTTC. This encodes CAIKPGLAGVYNEQFF. The chain links TRBV10-3 to TRBJ2-1, with 14 bases fitting TRBD2. Germline CDR1 ENHRY, CDR2 SYGVKD. V was clipped by 7 bases and J by 3 bases; unmatched bases: 5. CDR3 length equals 16 residues.

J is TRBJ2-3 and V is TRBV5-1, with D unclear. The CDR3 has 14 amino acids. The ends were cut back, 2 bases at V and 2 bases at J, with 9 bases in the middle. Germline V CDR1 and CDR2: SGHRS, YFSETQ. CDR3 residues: CASSLGQHTDTQYF. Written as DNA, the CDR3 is TGCGCCAGCAGCTTAGGGCAACACACAGATACGCAGTATTTT.

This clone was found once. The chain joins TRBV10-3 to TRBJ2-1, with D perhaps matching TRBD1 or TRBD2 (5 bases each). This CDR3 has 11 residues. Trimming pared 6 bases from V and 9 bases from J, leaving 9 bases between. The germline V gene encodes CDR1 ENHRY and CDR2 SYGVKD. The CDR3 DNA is TGTGCCATCAGCGGGACGAGTGAGCAGTTCTTC. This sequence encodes CAISGTSEQFF.

The DNA of the CDR3 is TGTGCCCTGGACACGAGTCCCTACGAGCAGTACTTC. It specifies CALDTSPYEQYF. The genes are TRBV2 and TRBJ2-7; a weak D match, TRBD1 (5 bases). CDR1 and CDR2 (germline): SNHLY, FYNNEI. The CDR3 is 12 residues long. V lost 11 bases, J lost 2 bases, and 13 bases lay in between. The entire variable domain, with the rest obtained from reference TRBV2 and TRBJ2-7, is as follows: EPEVTQTPSHQVTQMGQEVILRCVPISNHLYFYWYRQILGQKVEFLVSFYNNEISEKSEIFDDQFSVERPDGSNFTLKIRSTKLEDSAMYFCALDTSPYEQYFGPGTRLTVT.

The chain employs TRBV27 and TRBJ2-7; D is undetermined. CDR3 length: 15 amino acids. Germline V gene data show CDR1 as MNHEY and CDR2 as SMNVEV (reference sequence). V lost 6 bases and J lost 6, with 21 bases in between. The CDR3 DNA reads TGTGCCAGCAGCCGATCAAGTGGACCCACGGGCGAGCAGTACTTC. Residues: CASSRSSGPTGEQYF.

This CDR3 reads CASSLRGGGATDTQYF. CDR3 nucleotide sequence: TGTGCCAGCAGCTTAAGAGGCGGGGGGGCCACAGATACGCAGTATTTT. V is TRBV7-3 and J is TRBJ2-3, with TRBD2 matching over 9 bases. Unmatched junction bases numbered 4, after V lost 1 base and J lost 2 bases. Germline V lookup: CDR1 SGHTA, CDR2 FQGTGA. CDR3 length equals 16 residues.

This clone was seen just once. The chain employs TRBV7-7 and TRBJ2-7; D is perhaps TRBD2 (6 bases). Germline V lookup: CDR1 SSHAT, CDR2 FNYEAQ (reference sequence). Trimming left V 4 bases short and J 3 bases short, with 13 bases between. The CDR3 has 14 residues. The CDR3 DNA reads TGTGCCAGCAGCTCCGCGGGAAAAAACTACGAGCAGTACTTC. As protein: CASSSAGKNYEQYF.

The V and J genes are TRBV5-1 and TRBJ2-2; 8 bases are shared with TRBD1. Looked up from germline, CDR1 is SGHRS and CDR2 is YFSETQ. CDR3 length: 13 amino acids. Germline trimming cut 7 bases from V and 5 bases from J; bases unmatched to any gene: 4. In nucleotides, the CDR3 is TGCGCCAGCGGACAGGGAAATACCGGGGAGCTGTTTTTT. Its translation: CASGQGNTGELFF.

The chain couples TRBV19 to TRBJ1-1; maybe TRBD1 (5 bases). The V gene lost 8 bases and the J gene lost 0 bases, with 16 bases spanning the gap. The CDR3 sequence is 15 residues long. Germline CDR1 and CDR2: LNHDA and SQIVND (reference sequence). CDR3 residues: CASSLTGRMNTEAFF. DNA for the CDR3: TGTGCCAGTTCCCTTACGGGGCGAATGAACACTGAAGCTTTCTTT.

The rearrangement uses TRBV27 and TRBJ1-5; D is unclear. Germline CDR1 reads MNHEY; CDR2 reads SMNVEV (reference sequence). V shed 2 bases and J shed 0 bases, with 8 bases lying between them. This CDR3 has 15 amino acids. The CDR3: CASSLKAYSNQPQHF. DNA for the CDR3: TGTGCCAGCAGTTTAAAAGCTTATAGCAATCAGCCCCAGCATTTT.

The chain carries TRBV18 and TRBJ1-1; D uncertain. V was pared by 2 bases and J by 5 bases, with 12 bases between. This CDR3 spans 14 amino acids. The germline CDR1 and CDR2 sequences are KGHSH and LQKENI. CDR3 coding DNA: TGTGCCAGCTCACCATACACGGTCCGAACTGAAGCTTTCTTT. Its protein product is CASSPYTVRTEAFF.

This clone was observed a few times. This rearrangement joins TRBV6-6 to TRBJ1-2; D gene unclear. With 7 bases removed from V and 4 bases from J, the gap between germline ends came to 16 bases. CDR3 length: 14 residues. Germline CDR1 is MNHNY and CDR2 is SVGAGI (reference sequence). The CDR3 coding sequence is TGTGCCAGCAACGGAGTGGAGAAGACCTATGGCTACACCTTC. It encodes CASNGVEKTYGYTF.

The CDR3 is CASSAGTAYGYTF. In DNA form, the CDR3 reads TGCGCCAGCAGCGCCGGGACAGCCTATGGCTACACCTTC. The chain combines TRBV5-1 with TRBJ1-2; 7 bases are a match to TRBD1. CDR1 is SGHRS and CDR2 is YFSETQ in the germline V gene. There are 13 residues in the CDR3. Losses at the gene ends were 4 bases for V and 4 bases for J; bases not matched to a gene: 4.

CDR3 sequence: CASSTTGANTGELFF. The CDR3 region has the DNA TGCGCCAGCAGCACAACAGGGGCGAACACCGGGGAGCTGTTTTTT. The chain employs TRBV5-1 and TRBJ2-2; 7 bases align to TRBD1. The V and J ends lost 4 bases and 0 bases, in that order; junction bases with no gene match: 3. The CDR3 totals 15 residues. CDR1 is SGHRS, CDR2 YFSETQ, per germline.

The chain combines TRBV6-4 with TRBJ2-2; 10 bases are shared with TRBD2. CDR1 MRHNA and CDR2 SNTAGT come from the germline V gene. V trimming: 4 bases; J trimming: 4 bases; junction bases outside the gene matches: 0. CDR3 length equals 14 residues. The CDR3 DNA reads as TGTGCCAGCAGTGCTAGCGGGAGCACCGGGGAGCTGTTTTTT. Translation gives CASSASGSTGELFF.

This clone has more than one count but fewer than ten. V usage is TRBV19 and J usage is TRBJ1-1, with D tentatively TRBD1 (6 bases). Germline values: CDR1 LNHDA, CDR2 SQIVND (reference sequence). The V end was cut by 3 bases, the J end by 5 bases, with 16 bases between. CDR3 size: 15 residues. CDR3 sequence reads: CASSMESGVSTEAFF. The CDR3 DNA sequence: TGTGCCAGTAGTATGGAGTCAGGGGTGTCGACTGAAGCTTTCTTT.

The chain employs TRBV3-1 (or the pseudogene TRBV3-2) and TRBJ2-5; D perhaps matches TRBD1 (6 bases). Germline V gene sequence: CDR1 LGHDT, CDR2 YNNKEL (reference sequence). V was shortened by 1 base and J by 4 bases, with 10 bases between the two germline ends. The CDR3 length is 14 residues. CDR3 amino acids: CASSQAQGRETQYF. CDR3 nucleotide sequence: TGTGCCAGCAGCCAAGCTCAGGGGAGAGAGACCCAGTACTTC.

The CDR3 loop reads CASSLVGSSTTNEKLFF. The CDR3 bases are TGTGCCAGCAGCTTAGTGGGCAGCTCAACAACTAATGAAAAACTGTTTTTT. The chain carries TRBV7-9 and TRBJ1-4, with D hard to call. The CDR3 is 17 amino acids. Germline values: CDR1 SEHNR, CDR2 FQNEAQ (reference sequence). V shed 1 base and J shed 0 bases, with 12 bases lying between them.

The CDR3 region has the DNA TGTGCCAGCAGCCAAATCGGCCCCAGCACCGCTGAAGCTTTCTTT. Translated: CASSQIGPSTAEAFF. The chain employs TRBV4-2 and TRBJ1-1; D gene unclear. The V gene lost 2 bases and the J gene lost 6 bases, with 16 bases spanning the gap. CDR3 length equals 15 residues. Germline CDR1 is LGHNA and CDR2 is YNFKEQ.

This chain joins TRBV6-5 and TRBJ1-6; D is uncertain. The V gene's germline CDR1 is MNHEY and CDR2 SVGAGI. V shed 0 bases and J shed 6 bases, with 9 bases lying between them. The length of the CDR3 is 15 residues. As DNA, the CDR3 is TGTGCCAGCAGTTACTCGGCGGTGATTAATTCACCCCTCCACTTT. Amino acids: CASSYSAVINSPLHF.